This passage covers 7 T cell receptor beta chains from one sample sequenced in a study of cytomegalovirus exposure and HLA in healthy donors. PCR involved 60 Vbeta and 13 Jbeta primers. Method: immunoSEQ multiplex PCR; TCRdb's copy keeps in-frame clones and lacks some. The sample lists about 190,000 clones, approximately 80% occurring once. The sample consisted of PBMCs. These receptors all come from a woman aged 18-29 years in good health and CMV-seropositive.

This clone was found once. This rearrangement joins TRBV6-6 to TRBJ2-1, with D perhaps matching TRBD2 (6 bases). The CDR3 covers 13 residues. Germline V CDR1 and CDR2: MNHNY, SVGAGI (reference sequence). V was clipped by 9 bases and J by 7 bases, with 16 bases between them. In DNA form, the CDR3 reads TGTGCCAGTACCGGGACTGGTCAAAATGAGCAGTTCTTC. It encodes CASTGTGQNEQFF.

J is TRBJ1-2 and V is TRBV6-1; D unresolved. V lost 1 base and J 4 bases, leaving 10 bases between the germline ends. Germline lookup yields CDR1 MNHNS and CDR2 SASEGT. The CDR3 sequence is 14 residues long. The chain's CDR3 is CASSEVSQIYGYTF. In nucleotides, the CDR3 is TGTGCCAGCAGTGAAGTCAGTCAGATCTATGGCTACACCTTC.

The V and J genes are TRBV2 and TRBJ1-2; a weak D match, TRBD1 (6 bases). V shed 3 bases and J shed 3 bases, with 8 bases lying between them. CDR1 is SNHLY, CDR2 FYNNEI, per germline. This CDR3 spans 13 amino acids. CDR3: CASSEDRYYGYTF. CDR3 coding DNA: TGTGCCAGCAGTGAGGACAGATACTATGGCTACACCTTC.

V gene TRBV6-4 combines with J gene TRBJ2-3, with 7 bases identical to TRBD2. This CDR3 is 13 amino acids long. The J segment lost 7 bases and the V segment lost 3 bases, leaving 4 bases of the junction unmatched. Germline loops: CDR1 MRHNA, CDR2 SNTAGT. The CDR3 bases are TGTGCCAGCAGTGAACTAGCGATGCATACGCAGTATTTT. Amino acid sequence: CASSELAMHTQYF.

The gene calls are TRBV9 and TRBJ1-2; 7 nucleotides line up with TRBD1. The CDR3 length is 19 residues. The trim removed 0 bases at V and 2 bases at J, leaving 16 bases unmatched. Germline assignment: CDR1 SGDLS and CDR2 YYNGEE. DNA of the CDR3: TGTGCCAGCAGCGTAGAGGGGGATGTCGTCGGGACAGAGAACTATGGCTACACCTTC. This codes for CASSVEGDVVGTENYGYTF.

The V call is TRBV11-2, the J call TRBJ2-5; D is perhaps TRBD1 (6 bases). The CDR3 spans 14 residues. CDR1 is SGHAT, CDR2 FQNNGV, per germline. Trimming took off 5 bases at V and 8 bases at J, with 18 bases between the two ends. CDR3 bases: TGTGCCAGCAGCCTCTCCGGCCACAGGGAAACCCAGTACTTC. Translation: CASSLSGHRETQYF. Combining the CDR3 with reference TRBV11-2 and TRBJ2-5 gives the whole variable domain EAGVAQSPRYKIIEKRQSVAFWCNPISGHATLYWYQQILGQGPKLLIQFQNNGVVDDSQLPKDRFSAERLKGVDSTLKIQPAKLEDSAVYLCASSLSGHRETQYFGPGTRLLVL.

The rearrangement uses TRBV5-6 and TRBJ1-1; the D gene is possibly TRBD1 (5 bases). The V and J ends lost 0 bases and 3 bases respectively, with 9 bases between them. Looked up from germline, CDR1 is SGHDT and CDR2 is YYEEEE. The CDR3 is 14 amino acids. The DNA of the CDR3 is TGTGCCAGCAGCTTGGTAGCGGGGGACACTGAAGCTTTCTTT. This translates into CASSLVAGDTEAFF.